The present TCR beta chain was sequenced within a study of technical replicates of blood from a few donors. The J segment lost 4 bases and the V segment lost 5 bases, leaving 5 bases of the junction unmatched. CDR3 size: 13 residues. The germline CDR1 and CDR2 sequences are SEHNR and FQNEAQ (reference sequence). TCRdb keeps only in-frame clones here, not all; method: immunoSEQ multiplex PCR. The sample consists of some 79,000 clones, under 95% of them appearing once. The source material was T cells isolated from PBMCs. This sequence joins TRBV7-9 and TRBJ2-7; TRBD1 aligns across 7 bases. The sequence was obtained from a human donor in good health. The CDR3 DNA is TGTGCCAGCAGCCGACAGGGTACGTACGAGCAGTACTTC. This encodes CASSRQGTYEQYF.